This passage covers 29 T cell receptor beta chains from one sample sequenced in a study of patients and donors after allogeneic stem cell transplantation. TCRdb re-analysed the RT-PCR reads in MiXCR, keeping a single row per CDR3 protein. Of 150,000 to 250,000 distinct CDR3 sequences in the sample, 41% were seen once. Sequenced sample: blood, either unsorted or a sorted T cell fraction (not recorded which). The receptor set was obtained from a human donor who was either an allogeneic HSCT recipient or a stem cell or donor lymphocyte infusion donor (not recorded which). It is not recorded whose cells these are; they may come from a transplant donor.

This clonotype came up once. The V and J genes are TRBV7-7 and TRBJ2-1; D ambiguous. The germline V gene encodes CDR1 SSHAT and CDR2 FNYEAQ (reference sequence). The CDR3 is made up of 13 amino acids. V was trimmed by 3 bases and J by 9 bases, leaving 12 bases between them. Here the CDR3 DNA reads TGTGCCAGCAGCTTGGTTCAGGAGAGTGAGCAGTTCTTC. Residues: CASSLVQESEQFF.

This clonotype was picked up a small number of times. One junction end disagrees with the germline gene, perhaps due to a read error. For the CDR3, the DNA is TGTGCCAGCAGCTTAGCCGGGTTCCGTCATTTT. It is translated as CASSLAGFRHF. This sequence joins TRBV11-2 and TRBJ1-3; D unresolved. The germline CDR1 and CDR2 sequences are SGHAT and FQNNGV. This CDR3 region has 11 residues.

This clonotype was seen a handful of times. The chain recombines TRBV6-2 or TRBV6-3 with TRBJ1-1; D not certain. The V end was cut by 0 bases, the J end by 5 bases, with 13 bases between. Germline CDR1 and CDR2: MNHEY and SVGEGT. The CDR3 consists of 15 residues. The CDR3 here is CASSYSSSPWTEAFF. CDR3 sequence (DNA): TGTGCCAGCAGTTACTCGAGCAGCCCGTGGACTGAAGCTTTCTTT.

This clonotype was observed a few times. The gene calls are TRBV9 and TRBJ1-1, with 8 nucleotides matching TRBD1. There are 14 residues in the CDR3. The junction had 7 bases not matched to a gene; V was cut back by 4 bases and J by 5 bases. In germline, CDR1 is SGDLS, CDR2 YYNGEE. The CDR3 DNA is TGTGCCAGCAGCCGGACAGGGTCGATTACTGAAGCTTTCTTT. Translating gives CASSRTGSITEAFF.

The gene calls are TRBV14 and TRBJ1-2, with a possible D match to TRBD1 (5 bases). The germline V gene has CDR1 SGHDN and CDR2 FVKESK. The germline V and J ends were trimmed by 6 bases and 4 bases, with 12 bases remaining between them. The CDR3 totals 13 residues. In DNA form, the CDR3 reads TGTGCCAGCAGTTCAGGGATCCTCTATGGCTACACCTTC. The encoded protein is CASSSGILYGYTF.

This chain links TRBV6-6 with TRBJ2-3; 9 positions match TRBD1. Germline V CDR1 and CDR2: MNHNY, SVGAGI (reference sequence). CDR3 length equals 16 residues. V trimming: 5 bases; J trimming: 2 bases; junction bases outside the gene matches: 8. The CDR3 DNA reads TGTGCCAGCAGTACCCCGTGGGACAGGGCCACAGATACGCAGTATTTT. Amino acid sequence: CASSTPWDRATDTQYF.

This clonotype was seen a handful of times. The gene calls are TRBV7-2 and TRBJ2-3; the match to TRBD1 covers 9 bases. CDR1 SGHTA and CDR2 FQGNSA come from the germline V gene. The V gene end was trimmed by 4 bases and the J gene end by 3 bases; junction bases not matched to a gene: 2. The CDR3 runs to 14 residues. CDR3 in amino acids: CASSSDRGTDTQYF. The CDR3 DNA is TGTGCCAGCAGCTCGGACAGGGGTACAGATACGCAGTATTTT.

The chain couples TRBV28 to TRBJ1-1, with TRBD1 matching over 8 bases. In germline, CDR1 is MDHEN, CDR2 SYDVKM. CDR3 length: 14 residues. Unmatched junction bases numbered 7, after V lost 5 bases and J lost 5 bases. The CDR3 region is CASSPTGAVTEAFF. CDR3 DNA sequence: TGTGCCAGCAGTCCGACAGGGGCCGTAACTGAAGCTTTCTTT.

The CDR3 region has the DNA TGTGCCACCAGCACGGGGACCAGGGCTAACTATGGCTACACCTTC. This codes for CATSTGTRANYGYTF. The rearrangement joins TRBV15 to TRBJ1-2; TRBD1 is a possible D gene (5 bases). From germline, CDR1 is LNHNV and CDR2 YYDKDF (reference sequence). The CDR3 contains 15 residues. With 4 bases removed from V and 0 bases from J, the gap between germline ends came to 12 bases.

V and J are TRBV5-6 and TRBJ2-3; 11 bases fit TRBD2. The trim removed 5 bases at V and 1 base at J, leaving 15 bases unmatched. The germline CDR1 and CDR2 sequences are SGHDT and YYEEEE. The CDR3 contains 19 residues. The CDR3 DNA is TGTGCCAGCAGTTATCTGAAAATCCTAGCGGGAGGCGGCACAGATACGCAGTATTTT. Translating it yields CASSYLKILAGGGTDTQYF.

The CDR3 is CASSLGRPRSTDTQYF. CDR3 sequence (DNA): TGTGCCAGCAGCTTAGGGCGGCCCCGGAGCACAGATACGCAGTATTTT. This chain joins TRBV7-9 and TRBJ2-3; D is undetermined. The V end lost 1 base, the J end lost 0 bases, and 11 bases lay between the germline ends. Germline CDR1 and CDR2: SEHNR and FQNEAQ (reference sequence). This CDR3 region has 16 residues.

The V and J genes are TRBV28 and TRBJ2-1; no firm D call. Germline CDR1 is MDHEN and CDR2 is SYDVKM. This CDR3 contains 13 residues. Trimming left V 5 bases short and J 6 bases short, with 11 bases between. This chain's CDR3 is CASSRTRANEQFF. The CDR3 DNA is TGTGCCAGCAGTCGAACCCGGGCCAATGAGCAGTTCTTC.

The CDR3 DNA follows: TGTGCCAGCAGTTCGCCGACAGTAAATGAAAAACTGTTTTTT. Encoded protein: CASSSPTVNEKLFF. The genes are TRBV28 and TRBJ1-4; possible D gene TRBD1, 5 bases. Germline V gene sequence: CDR1 MDHEN, CDR2 SYDVKM. CDR3 length: 14 amino acids. Between the trimmed V and J ends, which lost 4 bases and 5 bases, there was a span of 11 bases.

This chain links TRBV7-9 with TRBJ2-3; 7 bases match TRBD2. V trimming: 8 bases; J trimming: 3 bases; junction bases outside the gene matches: 8. The germline CDR1 and CDR2 sequences are SEHNR and FQNEAQ (reference sequence). The CDR3 sequence is 14 residues long. Here the CDR3 DNA reads TGTGCCAGCCGAGGTAGCGGGTTTACAGATACGCAGTATTTT. Amino acids: CASRGSGFTDTQYF.

The V gene is TRBV3-1, the J gene TRBJ2-5; D not resolved. There are 14 residues in the CDR3. V was shortened by 4 bases and J by 5 bases, with 14 bases between the two germline ends. Per the germline V gene, CDR1 is LGHDT and CDR2 is YNNKEL (reference sequence). The CDR3 bases are TGTGCCAGCAGCCCCCGAGAGATCCGGGAGACCCAGTACTTC. Protein sequence: CASSPREIRETQYF.

The chain joins TRBV6-6 to TRBJ1-5; D unclear. The germline gives CDR1 MNHNY, CDR2 SVGAGI (reference sequence). The CDR3 consists of 13 residues. V was cut by 0 bases and J by 4 bases, with 4 bases left in between. The CDR3 bases are TGTGCCAGCAGTTACTCTCTGAATCAGCCCCAGCATTTT. It codes for CASSYSLNQPQHF.

The chain couples TRBV6-5 to TRBJ1-1, with 8 positions matching TRBD1. The CDR3 totals 15 residues. Germline CDR1 MNHEY, CDR2 SVGAGI. The junction had 3 bases not matched to a gene; V was cut back by 3 bases and J by 0 bases. This CDR3 is CASSYGDRMNTEAFF. The CDR3 DNA reads TGTGCCAGCAGTTATGGGGACAGGATGAACACTGAAGCTTTCTTT.

The J gene is TRBJ2-2, the V gene TRBV7-9; 11 nucleotides line up with TRBD2. V was pared by 6 bases and J by 2 bases, with 8 bases of the junction left unmatched. Germline V gene sequence: CDR1 SEHNR, CDR2 FQNEAQ (reference sequence). This CDR3 contains 17 residues. The CDR3 here is CASRRGLAVLNTGELFF. DNA for the CDR3: TGTGCCAGCAGAAGGGGACTAGCGGTTCTTAACACCGGGGAGCTGTTTTTT.

This chain connects TRBV4-2 to TRBJ1-1; 9 bases line up with TRBD1. Losses at the gene ends were 2 bases for V and 4 bases for J; bases not matched to a gene: 17. This CDR3 region has 19 residues. CDR1 LGHNA and CDR2 YNFKEQ come from the germline V gene. Written as DNA, the CDR3 is TGTGCCAGCAGCCAACTACCGGGACAGGGAATCGGGTCGAGCACTGAAGCTTTCTTT. Its translation is CASSQLPGQGIGSSTEAFF.

There are a few counts of this clonotype. The V and J genes are TRBV4-3 and TRBJ1-5, with unresolved D. Trimming removed 0 bases at V and 4 bases at J, with 19 bases between. Looked up from germline, CDR1 is LGHNA and CDR2 is YSLEER. The CDR3 consists of 18 residues. The CDR3 sequence: CASSQDVWTPAANQPQHF. The CDR3 DNA is TGCGCCAGCAGCCAAGACGTCTGGACCCCGGCAGCTAATCAGCCCCAGCATTTT.

V is TRBV20-1 and J is TRBJ2-2; D possibly matches TRBD1 or TRBD2 (5 bases each). Germline CDR1 is DFQATT and CDR2 is SNEGSKA (reference sequence). The V and J ends lost 6 bases and 6 bases respectively, with 11 bases between them. The CDR3 sequence is 12 residues long. The CDR3: CSAGWGPGELFF. The CDR3 DNA sequence: TGCAGTGCGGGATGGGGACCCGGGGAGCTGTTTTTT.

V usage is TRBV27 and J usage is TRBJ2-3; 7 nucleotides align to TRBD2. V was clipped by 2 bases and J by 3 bases; unmatched bases: 5. The CDR3 covers 15 residues. Germline CDR1 and CDR2: MNHEY and SMNVEV (reference sequence). CDR3 nucleotides: TGTGCCAGCAGTTTAGCGGGAGTAGCTACAGATACGCAGTATTTT. This sequence encodes CASSLAGVATDTQYF.

V and J are TRBV7-2 and TRBJ1-3; D remains ambiguous. The CDR3 covers 15 residues. CDR1 SGHTA and CDR2 FQGNSA come from the germline V gene. The V and J ends lost 4 bases and 0 bases respectively, with 10 bases between them. The CDR3, as DNA: TGTGCCAGCAGCTGGGCCCTGCGCTCTGGAAACACCATATATTTT. Translated, it gives CASSWALRSGNTIYF.

The rearrangement links TRBV20-1 to TRBJ1-2, with D tentatively TRBD1 (6 bases). The CDR3 is 12 residues long. CDR1 is DFQATT and CDR2 is SNEGSKA in the germline V gene (reference sequence). The germline V and J ends were trimmed by 6 bases and 4 bases, with 12 bases remaining between them. In DNA, the CDR3 is TGCAGTGCCAAACAGGGATCCTATGGCTACACCTTC. Amino acid sequence: CSAKQGSYGYTF.

This clonotype was picked up one time. The chain recombines TRBV6-2 or TRBV6-3 with TRBJ2-3, with unresolved D. The V end was cut by 6 bases, the J end by 11 bases, with 12 bases between. The CDR3 sequence is 11 residues long. Germline-derived CDR1 and CDR2 are MNHEY and SVGEGT. The CDR3 reads CASRATFMQYF. CDR3 sequence (DNA): TGTGCCAGCAGAGCCACCTTTATGCAGTATTTT.

This chain joins TRBV29-1 and TRBJ2-1; maybe TRBD2 (6 bases). CDR3 length equals 14 residues. In germline, CDR1 is SQVTM, CDR2 ANQGSEA. Trimming took 5 bases from V and 0 from J, leaving 11 bases between them. The CDR3 DNA reads as TGCAGCGTTCTCGCGGGGCGCTCCTACAATGAGCAGTTCTTC. It is translated as CSVLAGRSYNEQFF.

This chain links TRBV5-6 with TRBJ2-7, with 9 nucleotides matching TRBD1. This CDR3 has 14 residues. With V trimmed by 2 bases and J by 5 bases, 5 bases remained unmatched. CDR1 is SGHDT, CDR2 YYEEEE, per germline. The CDR3 here is CASSFGTGYHEQYF. The CDR3 DNA sequence: TGTGCCAGCAGCTTCGGGACAGGGTACCACGAGCAGTACTTC.

The chain has TRBV6-2 or TRBV6-3 and TRBJ2-2; the match to TRBD2 covers 9 bases. Germline V gene data show CDR1 as MNHEY and CDR2 as SVGEGT. J lost 3 bases, V lost 7 bases, and 12 bases had no gene match. This CDR3 is 17 amino acids long. CDR3 sequence reads: CASTTGPSGTYTGELFF. As DNA, the CDR3 is TGTGCCAGCACTACAGGGCCTAGCGGGACCTACACCGGGGAGCTGTTTTTT.

J is TRBJ2-5 and V is TRBV29-1; no clear D gene. Germline CDR1 is SQVTM and CDR2 is ANQGSEA. V gave up 4 bases and J gave up 4 bases, with 19 bases separating them. This CDR3 contains 15 residues. In DNA, the CDR3 is TGCAGCGTTGTTTGGGGTGCGCCCAACGGAGAGACCCAGTACTTC. It codes for CSVVWGAPNGETQYF. The variable domain in full, with the rest retrieved from reference TRBV29-1 and TRBJ2-5, is SAVISQKPSRDICQRGTSLTIQCQVDSQVTMMFWYRQQPGQSLTLIATANQGSEATYESGFVIDKFPISRPNLTFSTLTVSNMSPEDSSIYLCSVVWGAPNGETQYFGPGTRLLVL.